This T cell receptor beta chain was identified during a study of vaccination effects on CD4 cells after COVID-19. Study observations and caveats: Substantial clonal contraction characterized both infection- and vaccine-induced clones late after vaccination.

Scientists isolated CD4+ T cells after a roughly 9-day culture period ended. PCR confirmed that the person was infected with SARS-CoV-2 between March and December 2020. The participants, recipients of two vaccine doses, got either BNT162b2 or mRNA-1273. Half the medium was swapped for IL-2 medium on days 3 and 7. Points on this clone: Its target is not known.

The table came from immunoSEQ multiplex PCR; TCRdb's copy has only in-frame clones and leaves some out. The table lists some 50,000 clones, about 74% of them singletons. With 2 bases clipped from V and 3 bases from J, the junction kept 4 bases outside the gene matches. Germline loops: CDR1 SGHTA, CDR2 FQGNSA. This CDR3 spans 15 amino acids. The chain employs TRBV7-2 and TRBJ2-7, with 10 bases matching TRBD1. This sequence was found in a human donor who had a prior SARS-CoV-2 infection. Sequenced here: CD4+ T cells from PBMCs cultured without peptide, sampled after COVID-19 vaccination. This CDR3 reads CASSLRDRGYYEQYF. CDR3 in DNA: TGTGCCAGCAGCTTACGGGACAGGGGATACTACGAGCAGTACTTC.